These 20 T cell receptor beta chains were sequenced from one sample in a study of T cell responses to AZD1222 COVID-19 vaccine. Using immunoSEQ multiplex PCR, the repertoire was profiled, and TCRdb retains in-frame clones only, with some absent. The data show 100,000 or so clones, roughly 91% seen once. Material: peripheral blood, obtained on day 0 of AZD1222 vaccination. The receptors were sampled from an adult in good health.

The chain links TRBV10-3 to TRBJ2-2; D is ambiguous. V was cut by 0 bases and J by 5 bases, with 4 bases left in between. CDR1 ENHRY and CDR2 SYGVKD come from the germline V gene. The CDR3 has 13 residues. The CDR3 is CAISESGTGELFF. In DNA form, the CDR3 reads TGTGCCATCAGTGAGTCAGGGACCGGGGAGCTGTTTTTT.

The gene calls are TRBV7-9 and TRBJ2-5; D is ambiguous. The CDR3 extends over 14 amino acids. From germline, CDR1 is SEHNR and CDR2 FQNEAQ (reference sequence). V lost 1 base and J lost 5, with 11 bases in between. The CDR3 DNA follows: TGTGCCAGCAGCTTAGGGCGGACGAGGGAGACCCAGTACTTC. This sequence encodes CASSLGRTRETQYF. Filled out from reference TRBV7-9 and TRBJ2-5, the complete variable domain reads DTGVSQNPRHKITKRGQNVTFRCDPISEHNRLYWYRQTLGQGPEFLTYFQNEAQLEKSRLLSDRFSAERPKGSFSTLEIQRTEQGDSAMYLCASSLGRTRETQYFGPGTRLLVL.

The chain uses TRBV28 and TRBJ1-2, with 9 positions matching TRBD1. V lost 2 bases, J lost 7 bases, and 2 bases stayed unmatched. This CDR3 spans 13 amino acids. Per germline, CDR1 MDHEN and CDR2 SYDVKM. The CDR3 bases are TGTGCCAGCAGTTTAACGGGACAGGGTGGCTACACCTTC. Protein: CASSLTGQGGYTF.

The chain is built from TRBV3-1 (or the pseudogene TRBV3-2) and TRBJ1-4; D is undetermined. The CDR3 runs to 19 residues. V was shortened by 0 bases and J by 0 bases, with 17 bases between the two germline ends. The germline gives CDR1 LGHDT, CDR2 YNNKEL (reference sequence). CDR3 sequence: CASSQDDTPAVATNEKLFF. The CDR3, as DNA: TGTGCCAGCAGCCAAGACGACACCCCCGCGGTCGCAACTAATGAAAAACTGTTTTTT.

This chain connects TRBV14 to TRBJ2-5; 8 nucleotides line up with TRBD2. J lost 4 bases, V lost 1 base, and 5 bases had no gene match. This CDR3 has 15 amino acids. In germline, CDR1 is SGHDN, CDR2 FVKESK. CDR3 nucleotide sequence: TGTGCCAGCAGCCAAGTAACCAGCGGGAGAGAGACCCAGTACTTC. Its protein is CASSQVTSGRETQYF.

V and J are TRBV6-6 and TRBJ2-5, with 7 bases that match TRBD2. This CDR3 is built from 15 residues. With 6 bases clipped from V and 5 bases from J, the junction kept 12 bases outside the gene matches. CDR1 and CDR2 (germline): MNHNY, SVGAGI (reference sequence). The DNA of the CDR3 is TGTGCCAGCAGGGAGGTTACGGGAGGATTGGAGACCCAGTACTTC. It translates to CASREVTGGLETQYF.

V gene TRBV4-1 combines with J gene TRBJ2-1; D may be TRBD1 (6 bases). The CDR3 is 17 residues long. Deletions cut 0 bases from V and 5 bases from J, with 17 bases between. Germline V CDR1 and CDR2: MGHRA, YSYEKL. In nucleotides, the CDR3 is TGCGCCAGCAGCCAAGAAACTACAGGGTCCGGGGACAATGAGCAGTTCTTC. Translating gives CASSQETTGSGDNEQFF.

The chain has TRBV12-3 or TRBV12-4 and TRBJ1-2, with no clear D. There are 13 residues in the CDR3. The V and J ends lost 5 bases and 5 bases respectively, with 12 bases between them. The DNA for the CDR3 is TGTGCCAGCAGTCGAGACTTGGGATATGGCTACACCTTC. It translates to CASSRDLGYGYTF.

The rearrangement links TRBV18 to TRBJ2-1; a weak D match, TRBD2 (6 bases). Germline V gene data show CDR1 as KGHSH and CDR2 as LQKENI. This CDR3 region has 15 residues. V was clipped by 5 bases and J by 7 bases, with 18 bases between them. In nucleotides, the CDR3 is TGTGCCAGCTCAACCGGGACTGGGGATTATAATGAGCAGTTCTTC. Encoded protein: CASSTGTGDYNEQFF. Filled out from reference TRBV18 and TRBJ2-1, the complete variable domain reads NAGVMQNPRHLVRRRGQEARLRCSPMKGHSHVYWYRQLPEEGLKFMVYLQKENIIDESGMPKERFSAEFPKEGPSILRIQQVVRGDSAAYFCASSTGTGDYNEQFFGPGTRLTVL.

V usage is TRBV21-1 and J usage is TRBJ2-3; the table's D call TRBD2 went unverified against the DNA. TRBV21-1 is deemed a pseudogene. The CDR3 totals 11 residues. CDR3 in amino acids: CASIVTDTQYF. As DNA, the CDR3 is TGTGCCAGCATAGTTACAGATACGCAGTATTTT.

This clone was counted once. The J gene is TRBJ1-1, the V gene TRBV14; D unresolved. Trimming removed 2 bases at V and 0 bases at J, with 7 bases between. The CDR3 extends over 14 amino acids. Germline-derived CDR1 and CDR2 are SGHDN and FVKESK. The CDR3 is CASSQFLLNTEAFF. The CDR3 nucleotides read TGTGCCAGCAGCCAATTCCTCCTGAACACTGAAGCTTTCTTT.

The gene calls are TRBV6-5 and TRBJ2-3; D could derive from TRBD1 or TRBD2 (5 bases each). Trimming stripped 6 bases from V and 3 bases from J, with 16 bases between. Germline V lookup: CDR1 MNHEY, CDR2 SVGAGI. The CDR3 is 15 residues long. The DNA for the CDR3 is TGTGCCAGCAGCGGGGCGACGTCAGGGACAGATACGCAGTATTTT. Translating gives CASSGATSGTDTQYF.

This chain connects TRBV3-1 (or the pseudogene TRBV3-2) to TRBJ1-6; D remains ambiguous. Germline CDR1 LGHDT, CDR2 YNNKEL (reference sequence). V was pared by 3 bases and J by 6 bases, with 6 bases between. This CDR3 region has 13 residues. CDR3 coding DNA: TGTGCCAGCAGCCAGCAGATTAATTCACCCCTCCACTTT. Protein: CASSQQINSPLHF.

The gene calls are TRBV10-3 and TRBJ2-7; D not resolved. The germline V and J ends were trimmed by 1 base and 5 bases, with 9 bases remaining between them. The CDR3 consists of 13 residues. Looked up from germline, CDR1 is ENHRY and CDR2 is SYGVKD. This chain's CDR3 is CAISEFKSNEQYF. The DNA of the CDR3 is TGTGCCATCAGTGAGTTCAAGTCGAACGAGCAGTACTTC.

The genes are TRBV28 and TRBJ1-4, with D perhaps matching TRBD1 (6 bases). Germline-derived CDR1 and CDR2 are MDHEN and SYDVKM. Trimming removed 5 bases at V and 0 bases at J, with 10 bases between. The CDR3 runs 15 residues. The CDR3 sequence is CASSAWTATNEKLFF. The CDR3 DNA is TGTGCCAGCAGTGCTTGGACAGCAACTAATGAAAAACTGTTTTTT. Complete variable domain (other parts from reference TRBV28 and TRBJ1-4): DVKVTQSSRYLVKRTGEKVFLECVQDMDHENMFWYRQDPGLGLRLIYFSYDVKMKEKGDIPEGYSVSREKKERFSLILESASTNQTSMYLCASSAWTATNEKLFFGSGTQLSVL.

For the CDR3, the DNA is TGCAGCGTTGAAGAATGGGGAGAGGGCTACGAGCAGTACTTC. Its translation: CSVEEWGEGYEQYF. The chain links TRBV29-1 to TRBJ2-7, with D perhaps matching TRBD2 (5 bases). The CDR3 is made up of 14 amino acids. The germline V and J ends were trimmed by 0 bases and 3 bases, with 12 bases remaining between them. The germline V gene has CDR1 SQVTM and CDR2 ANQGSEA.

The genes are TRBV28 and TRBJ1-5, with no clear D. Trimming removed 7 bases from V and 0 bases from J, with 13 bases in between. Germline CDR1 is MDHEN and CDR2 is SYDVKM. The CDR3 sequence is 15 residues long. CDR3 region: CASTLLGYSNQPQHF. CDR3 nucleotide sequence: TGTGCCAGCACCCTCCTAGGTTATAGCAATCAGCCCCAGCATTTT.

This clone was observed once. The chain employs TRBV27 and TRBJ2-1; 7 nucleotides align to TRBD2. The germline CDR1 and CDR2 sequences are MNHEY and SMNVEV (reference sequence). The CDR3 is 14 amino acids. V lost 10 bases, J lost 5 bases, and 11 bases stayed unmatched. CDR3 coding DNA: TGTGCCATGTTCTCGCGGGAGTCTGACAATGAGCAGTTCTTC. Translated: CAMFSRESDNEQFF.

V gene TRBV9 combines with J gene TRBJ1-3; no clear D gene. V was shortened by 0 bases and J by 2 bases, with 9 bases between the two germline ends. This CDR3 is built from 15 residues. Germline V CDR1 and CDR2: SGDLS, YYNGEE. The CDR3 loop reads CASSVAGSPGNTIYF. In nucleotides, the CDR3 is TGTGCCAGCAGCGTAGCGGGCAGTCCTGGAAACACCATATATTTT. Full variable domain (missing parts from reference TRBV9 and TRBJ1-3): DSGVTQTPKHLITATGQRVTLRCSPRSGDLSVYWYQQSLDQGLQFLIQYYNGEERAKGNILERFSAQQFPDLHSELNLSSLELGDSALYFCASSVAGSPGNTIYFGEGSWLTVV.

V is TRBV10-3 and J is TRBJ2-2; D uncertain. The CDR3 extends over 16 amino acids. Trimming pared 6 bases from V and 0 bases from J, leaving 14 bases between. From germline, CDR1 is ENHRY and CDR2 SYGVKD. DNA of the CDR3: TGTGCCATCAGGCTGATCGATGGATCGAACACCGGGGAGCTGTTTTTT. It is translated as CAIRLIDGSNTGELFF.